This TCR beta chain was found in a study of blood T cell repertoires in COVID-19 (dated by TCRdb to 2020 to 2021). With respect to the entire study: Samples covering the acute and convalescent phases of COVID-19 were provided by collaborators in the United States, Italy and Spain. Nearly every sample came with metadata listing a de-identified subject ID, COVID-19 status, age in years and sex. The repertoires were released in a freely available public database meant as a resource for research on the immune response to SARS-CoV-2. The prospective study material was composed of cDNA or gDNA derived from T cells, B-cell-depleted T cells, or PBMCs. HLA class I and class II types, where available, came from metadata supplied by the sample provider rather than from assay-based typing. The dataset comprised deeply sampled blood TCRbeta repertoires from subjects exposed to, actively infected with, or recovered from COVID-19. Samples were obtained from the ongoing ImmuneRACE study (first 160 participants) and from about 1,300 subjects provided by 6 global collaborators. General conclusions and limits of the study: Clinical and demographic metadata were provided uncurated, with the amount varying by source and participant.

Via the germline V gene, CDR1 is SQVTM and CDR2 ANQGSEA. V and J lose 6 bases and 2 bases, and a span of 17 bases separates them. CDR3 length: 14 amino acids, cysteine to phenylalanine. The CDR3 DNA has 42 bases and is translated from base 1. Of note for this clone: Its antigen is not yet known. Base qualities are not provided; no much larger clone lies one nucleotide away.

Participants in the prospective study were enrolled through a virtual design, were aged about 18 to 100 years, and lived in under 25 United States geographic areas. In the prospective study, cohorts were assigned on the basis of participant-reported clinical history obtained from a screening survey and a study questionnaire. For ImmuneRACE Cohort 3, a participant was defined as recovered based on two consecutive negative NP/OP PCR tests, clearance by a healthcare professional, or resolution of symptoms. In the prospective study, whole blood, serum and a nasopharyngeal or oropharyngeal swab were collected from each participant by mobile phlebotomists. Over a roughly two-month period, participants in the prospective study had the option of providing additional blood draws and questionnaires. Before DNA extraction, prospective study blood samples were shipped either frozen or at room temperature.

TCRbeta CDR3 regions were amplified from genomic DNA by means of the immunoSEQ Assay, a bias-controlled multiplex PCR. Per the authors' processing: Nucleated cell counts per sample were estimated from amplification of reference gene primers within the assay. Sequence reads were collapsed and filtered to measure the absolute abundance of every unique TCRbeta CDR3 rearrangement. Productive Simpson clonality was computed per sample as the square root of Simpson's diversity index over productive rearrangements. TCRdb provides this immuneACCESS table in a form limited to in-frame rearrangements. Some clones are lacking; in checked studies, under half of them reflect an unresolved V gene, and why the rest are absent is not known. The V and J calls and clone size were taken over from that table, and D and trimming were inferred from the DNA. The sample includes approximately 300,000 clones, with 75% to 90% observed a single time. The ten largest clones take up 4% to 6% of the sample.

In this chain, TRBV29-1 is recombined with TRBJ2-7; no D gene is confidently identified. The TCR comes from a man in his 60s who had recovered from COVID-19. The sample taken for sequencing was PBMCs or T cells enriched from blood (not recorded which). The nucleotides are TGCAGCGTCTTTCCGGGTAATAAGGCCTACGAGCAGTACTTC. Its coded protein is CSVFPGNKAYEQYF.